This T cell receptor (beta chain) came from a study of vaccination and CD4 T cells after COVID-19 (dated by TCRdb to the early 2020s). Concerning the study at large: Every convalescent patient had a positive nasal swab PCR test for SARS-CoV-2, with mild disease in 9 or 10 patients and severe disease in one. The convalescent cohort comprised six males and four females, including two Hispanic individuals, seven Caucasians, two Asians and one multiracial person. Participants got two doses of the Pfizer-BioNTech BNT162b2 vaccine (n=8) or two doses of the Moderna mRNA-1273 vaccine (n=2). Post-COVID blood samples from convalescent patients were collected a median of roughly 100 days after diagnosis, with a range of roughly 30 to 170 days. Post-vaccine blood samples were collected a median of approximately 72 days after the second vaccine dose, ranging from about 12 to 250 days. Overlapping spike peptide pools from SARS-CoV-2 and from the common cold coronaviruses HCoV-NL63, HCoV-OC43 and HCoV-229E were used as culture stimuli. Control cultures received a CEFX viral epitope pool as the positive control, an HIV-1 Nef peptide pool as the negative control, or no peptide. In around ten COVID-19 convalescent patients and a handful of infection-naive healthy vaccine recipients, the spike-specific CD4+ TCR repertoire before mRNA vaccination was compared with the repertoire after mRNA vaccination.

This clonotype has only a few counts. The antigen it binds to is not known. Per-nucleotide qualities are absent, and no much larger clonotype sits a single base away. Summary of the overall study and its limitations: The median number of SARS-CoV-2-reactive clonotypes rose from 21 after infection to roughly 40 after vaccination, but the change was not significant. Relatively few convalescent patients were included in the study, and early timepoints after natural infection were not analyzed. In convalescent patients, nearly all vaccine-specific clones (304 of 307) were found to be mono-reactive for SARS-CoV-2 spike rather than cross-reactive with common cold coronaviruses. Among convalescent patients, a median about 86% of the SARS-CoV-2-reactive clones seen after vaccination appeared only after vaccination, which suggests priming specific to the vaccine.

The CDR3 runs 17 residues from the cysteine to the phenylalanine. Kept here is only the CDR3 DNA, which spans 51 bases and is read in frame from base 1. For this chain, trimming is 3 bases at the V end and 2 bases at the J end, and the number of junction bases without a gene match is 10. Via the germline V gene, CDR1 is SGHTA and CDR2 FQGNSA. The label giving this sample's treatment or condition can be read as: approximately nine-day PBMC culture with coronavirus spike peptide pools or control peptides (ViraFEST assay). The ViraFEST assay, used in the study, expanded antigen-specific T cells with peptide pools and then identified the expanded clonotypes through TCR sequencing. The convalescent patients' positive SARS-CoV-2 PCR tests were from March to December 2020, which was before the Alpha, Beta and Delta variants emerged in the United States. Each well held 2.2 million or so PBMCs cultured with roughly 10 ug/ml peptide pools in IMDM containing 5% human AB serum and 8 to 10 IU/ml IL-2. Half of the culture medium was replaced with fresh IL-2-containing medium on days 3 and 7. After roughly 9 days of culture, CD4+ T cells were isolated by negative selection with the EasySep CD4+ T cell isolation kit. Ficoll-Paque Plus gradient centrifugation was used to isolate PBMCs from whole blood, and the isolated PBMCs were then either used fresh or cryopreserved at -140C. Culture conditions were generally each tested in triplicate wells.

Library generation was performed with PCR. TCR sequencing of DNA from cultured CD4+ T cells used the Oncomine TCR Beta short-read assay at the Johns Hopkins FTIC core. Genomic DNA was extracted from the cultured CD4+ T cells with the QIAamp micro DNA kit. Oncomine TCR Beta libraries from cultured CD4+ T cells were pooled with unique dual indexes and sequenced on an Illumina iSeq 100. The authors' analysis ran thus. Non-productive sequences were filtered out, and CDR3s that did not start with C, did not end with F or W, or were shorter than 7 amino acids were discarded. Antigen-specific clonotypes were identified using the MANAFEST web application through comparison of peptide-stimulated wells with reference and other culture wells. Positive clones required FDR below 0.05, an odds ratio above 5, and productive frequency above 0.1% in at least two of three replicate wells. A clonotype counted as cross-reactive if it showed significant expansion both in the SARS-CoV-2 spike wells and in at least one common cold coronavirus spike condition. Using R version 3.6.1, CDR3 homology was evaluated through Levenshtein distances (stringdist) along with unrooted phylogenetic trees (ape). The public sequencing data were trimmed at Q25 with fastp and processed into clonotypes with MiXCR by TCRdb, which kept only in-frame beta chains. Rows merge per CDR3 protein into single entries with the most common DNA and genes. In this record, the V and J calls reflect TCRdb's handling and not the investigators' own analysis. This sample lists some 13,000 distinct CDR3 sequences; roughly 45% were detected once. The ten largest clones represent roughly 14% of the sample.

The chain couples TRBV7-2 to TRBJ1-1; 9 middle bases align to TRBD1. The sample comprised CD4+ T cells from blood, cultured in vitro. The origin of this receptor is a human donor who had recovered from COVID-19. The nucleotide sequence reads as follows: TGTGCCAGCAGCTTTGGACAGGGGTTAGGTATTAACACTGAAGCTTTCTTT. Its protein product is CASSFGQGLGINTEAFF.